This T cell receptor (beta chain) was sequenced for a study of cytomegalovirus exposure and HLA in healthy donors. In the study overall: The 120 validation repertoires and the approximately 670 first-cohort repertoires shared a platform, a later analysis reported. Study outcomes and limitations: Among TCR beta chains, those listed as cytomegalovirus-associated numbered roughly 150.

This CDR3 contains 18 residues. Germline assignment: CDR1 SGHAT and CDR2 FQNNGV. V lost 5 bases and J 7 bases, leaving 26 bases between the germline ends. TCRdb's table, derived via immunoSEQ multiplex PCR, lists solely in-frame clones and lacks some. Of some 86,000 clones in the sample, 93% were seen once. Of note for this clone: Its cognate antigen is unknown.

This rearrangement joins TRBV11-2 to TRBJ1-4, with unresolved D. This clonotype was sampled from a woman between 25 and 40 years old in good health and CMV-seronegative. Sequencing used PBMCs. The CDR3 DNA reads TGTGCCAGCAGCGGGGTAAAGGGCAAGAGGGTGGCTAGTGAAAAACTGTTTTTT. Translation: CASSGVKGKRVASEKLFF.